Sequencing of this T cell receptor (beta chain) was carried out in a study of T cell responses to AZD1222 COVID-19 vaccine. Findings of the study overall: Females outnumbered males among donors, who were mostly white British; clonal diversity was possibly underestimated.

The V and J ends lost 3 bases and 2 bases respectively, with 11 bases between them. Per the germline V gene, CDR1 is SGHDT and CDR2 is YYEEEE. The CDR3 has 14 amino acids. Sequencing used immunoSEQ multiplex PCR; TCRdb keeps in-frame clones, though not all of them. The sample records around 100,000 clones, approximately 84% being singletons. This clone showed up just a few times. What it binds is not known. This chain links TRBV5-6 with TRBJ1-2; a possible D gene is TRBD1 (6 bases). The material sequenced was peripheral blood, taken on day 0 of AZD1222 vaccination. The TCR was taken from an adult in good health. The CDR3 loop is CASSSTGINYGYTF. The CDR3 bases are TGTGCCAGCAGCTCGACAGGTATAAACTATGGCTACACCTTC. The full variable domain, in which reference TRBV5-6 and TRBJ1-2 provide the parts outside the CDR3, is DAGVTQSPTHLIKTRGQQVTLRCSPKSGHDTVSWYQQALGQGPQFIFQYYEEEERQRGNFPDRFSGHQFPNYSSELNVNALLLGDSALYLCASSSTGINYGYTFGSGTRLTVV.